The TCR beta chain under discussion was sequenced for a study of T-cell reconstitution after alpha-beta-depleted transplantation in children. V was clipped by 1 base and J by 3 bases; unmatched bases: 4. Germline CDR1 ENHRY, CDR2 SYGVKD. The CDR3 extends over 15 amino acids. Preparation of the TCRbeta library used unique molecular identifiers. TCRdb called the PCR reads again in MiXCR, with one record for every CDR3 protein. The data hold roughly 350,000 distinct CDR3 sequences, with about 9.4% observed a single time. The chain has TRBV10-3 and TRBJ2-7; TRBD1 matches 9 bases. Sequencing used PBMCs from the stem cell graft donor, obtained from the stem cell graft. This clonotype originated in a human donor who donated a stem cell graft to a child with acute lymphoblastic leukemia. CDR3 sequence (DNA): TGTGCCATCAGTGAGTATACAGGGGGCGTCTACGAGCAGTACTTC. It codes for CAISEYTGGVYEQYF.